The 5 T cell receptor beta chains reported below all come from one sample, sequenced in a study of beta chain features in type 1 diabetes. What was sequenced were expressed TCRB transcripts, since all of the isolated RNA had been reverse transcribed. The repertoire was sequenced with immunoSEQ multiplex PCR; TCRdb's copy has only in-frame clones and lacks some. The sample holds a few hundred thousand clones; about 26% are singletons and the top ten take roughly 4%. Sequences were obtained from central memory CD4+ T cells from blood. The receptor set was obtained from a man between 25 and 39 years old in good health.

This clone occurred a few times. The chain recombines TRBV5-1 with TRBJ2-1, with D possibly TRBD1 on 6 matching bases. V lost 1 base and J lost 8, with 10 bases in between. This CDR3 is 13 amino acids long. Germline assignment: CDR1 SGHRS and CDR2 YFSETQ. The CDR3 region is CASSLTGGYEQFF. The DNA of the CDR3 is TGCGCCAGCAGCTTGACTGGGGGCTATGAGCAGTTCTTC.

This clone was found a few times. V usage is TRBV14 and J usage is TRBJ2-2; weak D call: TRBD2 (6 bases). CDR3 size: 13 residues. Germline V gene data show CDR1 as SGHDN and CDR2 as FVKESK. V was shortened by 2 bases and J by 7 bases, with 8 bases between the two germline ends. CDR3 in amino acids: CASSQWGGGELFF. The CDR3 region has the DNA TGTGCCAGCAGCCAATGGGGAGGCGGGGAGCTGTTTTTT.

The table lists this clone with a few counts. The CDR3 DNA follows: TGTGCCAGCAGTCCCCTATCATTTGTTCAGGGGACCCAGTACTTC. This translates into CASSPLSFVQGTQYF. This chain connects TRBV6-6 to TRBJ2-5; D might be TRBD1 (5 bases). Germline V lookup: CDR1 MNHNY, CDR2 SVGAGI (reference sequence). Trimming pared 5 bases from V and 7 bases from J, leaving 20 bases between. This CDR3 region has 15 residues.

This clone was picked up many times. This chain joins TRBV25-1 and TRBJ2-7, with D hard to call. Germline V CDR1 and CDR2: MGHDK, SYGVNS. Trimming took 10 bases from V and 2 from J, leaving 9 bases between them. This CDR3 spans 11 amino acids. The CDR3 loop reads CATLGAYEQYF. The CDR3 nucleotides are TGTGCCACCCTGGGCGCCTACGAGCAGTACTTC.

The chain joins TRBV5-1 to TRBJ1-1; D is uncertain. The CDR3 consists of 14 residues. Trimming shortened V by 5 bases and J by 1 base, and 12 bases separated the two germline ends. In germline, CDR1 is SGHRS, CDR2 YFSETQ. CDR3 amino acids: CASRKDWGNTEAFF. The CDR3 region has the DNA TGCGCCAGCAGGAAGGACTGGGGGAACACTGAAGCTTTCTTT.